This T cell receptor (beta chain) is drawn from a study of T cell repertoires in cytomegalovirus infection. Findings and caveats of the study: Frequencies of public TCR beta families were cumulated, and this identified carriers of CMV plus the relevant HLA.

CDR1 SGHTA and CDR2 FQGNSA come from the germline V gene. V lost 5 bases and J lost 6, with 15 bases in between. This CDR3 comprises 14 residues. TCRdb recomputed calls from the reads with MiXCR, one row per CDR3 protein. The table includes about 260,000 distinct CDR3 sequences, roughly an eighth detected once. This clonotype was counted many times. Its antigen remains unknown. Sequencing was done on a sample of PBMCs. The sequence derives from a human donor in good health (CMV status not recorded). Some clones in this sample may be carry-over from other donors' samples. The J gene is TRBJ2-3, the V gene TRBV7-2; D not resolved. The CDR3 loop reads CASSLARSGDTQYF. The CDR3 region has the DNA TGTGCCAGCAGCCTCGCCAGGAGTGGCGATACGCAGTATTTT.